Shown below are 12 T cell receptor beta chains from a single sample sequenced in a study of blood T cell repertoires in COVID-19. Clones were read by immunoSEQ multiplex PCR, and TCRdb kept only the in-frame ones, dropping some. The sample has around 220,000 clones, 80% seen once. Sequenced material: peripheral blood. These receptors were obtained from a human donor in a cohort sampled during active COVID-19.

The chain is built from TRBV7-2 and TRBJ2-7, with 12 bases identical to TRBD2. Germline assignment: CDR1 SGHTA and CDR2 FQGNSA. This CDR3 region has 18 residues. J lost 1 base, V lost 6 bases, and 13 bases had no gene match. The CDR3 spells CASSSRGGTSGLSYEQYF. The CDR3 DNA is TGTGCCAGCAGTTCCCGGGGTGGGACTAGCGGGTTGTCCTACGAGCAGTACTTC.

This clone was seen just once. The genes are TRBV11-2 and TRBJ1-2, with 10 nucleotides matching TRBD1. Germline assignment: CDR1 SGHAT and CDR2 FQNNGV. V gave up 0 bases and J gave up 4 bases; unmatched junction bases: 5. The CDR3 is 16 residues long. The CDR3 DNA reads TGTGCCAGCAGCTTAGATCGGACAGGGGGGCTCTATGGCTACACCTTC. The encoded protein is CASSLDRTGGLYGYTF.

The chain uses TRBV11-2 and TRBJ1-2; tentative D call: TRBD1 (5 bases). V gave up 0 bases and J gave up 0 bases, with 11 bases separating them. The CDR3 has 16 amino acids. Germline CDR1 is SGHAT and CDR2 is FQNNGV. CDR3 in DNA: TGTGCCAGCAGCTTAGATCTGGCCAGGGCTAACTATGGCTACACCTTC. Protein sequence: CASSLDLARANYGYTF.

The rearrangement uses TRBV10-3 and TRBJ1-1; no clear D gene. Germline CDR1 ENHRY, CDR2 SYGVKD. V lost 6 bases and J lost 1, with 9 bases in between. The CDR3 has 13 amino acids. CDR3 residues: CAIRGGRNTEAFF. The CDR3 DNA reads as TGTGCCATCAGGGGAGGGAGGAACACTGAAGCTTTCTTT.

Concerning this clone: Other DNA sequences in this sample translate to the same CDR3. This chain uses TRBV27 with TRBJ1-1; 7 positions match TRBD1. This CDR3 has 14 amino acids. In germline, CDR1 is MNHEY, CDR2 SMNVEV (reference sequence). Unmatched junction bases numbered 4, after V lost 5 bases and J lost 1 base. The CDR3 nucleotides read TGTGCCAGCAGTCCAGGGACAGCGAACACTGAAGCTTTCTTT. As protein: CASSPGTANTEAFF.

J is TRBJ1-2 and V is TRBV7-9; possible D gene TRBD1, 6 bases. Deletions cut 5 bases from V and 0 bases from J, with 13 bases between. CDR1 is SEHNR and CDR2 is FQNEAQ in the germline V gene (reference sequence). This CDR3 contains 15 residues. The CDR3 reads CASSPDSQANYGYTF. CDR3 coding DNA: TGTGCCAGCAGCCCGGACAGTCAAGCTAACTATGGCTACACCTTC. Complete variable domain (other parts from reference TRBV7-9 and TRBJ1-2): DTGVSQNPRHKITKRGQNVTFRCDPISEHNRLYWYRQTLGQGPEFLTYFQNEAQLEKSRLLSDRFSAERPKGSFSTLEIQRTEQGDSAMYLCASSPDSQANYGYTFGSGTRLTVV.

In regard to this clone: Its ends do not fully match the called genes, so a read error is possible. The V call is TRBV4-1, the J call TRBJ1-5; TRBD1 might be the D (6 bases). This CDR3 contains 15 residues. The germline gives CDR1 MGHRA, CDR2 YSYEKL. DNA for the CDR3: TGCGCCAGCAGCCAATATAATCTGGGAGGGGGTGGGTTGGATTTT. It codes for CASSQYNLGGGGLDF.

The rearrangement uses TRBV5-6 and TRBJ2-1, with 10 bases that match TRBD2. Germline CDR1 SGHDT, CDR2 YYEEEE. With 3 bases clipped from V and 7 bases from J, the junction kept 13 bases outside the gene matches. The length of the CDR3 is 17 residues. The CDR3 bases are TGTGCCAGCAGCTGGACCCAGGCTAGCGGGGGTCTTAATGAGCAGTTCTTC. Its translation is CASSWTQASGGLNEQFF.

This chain joins TRBV18 and TRBJ1-2; 10 positions match TRBD1. CDR3 size: 16 residues. The germline CDR1 and CDR2 sequences are KGHSH and LQKENI. J was trimmed by 4 bases and V by 3 bases; bases with no gene match: 8. CDR3 DNA: TGTGCCAGCTCACCCCGGACAGGGGGAGAGGGCTATGGCTACACCTTC. It encodes CASSPRTGGEGYGYTF.

The chain joins TRBV5-4 to TRBJ2-7, with 9 bases lining up with TRBD1. Unmatched junction bases numbered 11, after V lost 4 bases and J lost 3 bases. The CDR3 totals 16 residues. The germline V gene has CDR1 SGHNT and CDR2 YYREEE (reference sequence). The CDR3 bases are TGTGCCAGCAGCCCCCGCCCCGGACAGGGGTACTACGAGCAGTACTTC. Encoded protein: CASSPRPGQGYYEQYF.

This clone has just one count. V is TRBV5-4 and J is TRBJ2-5; D gene uncertain. Germline lookup yields CDR1 SGHNT and CDR2 YYREEE (reference sequence). CDR3 length: 13 residues. V lost 2 bases and J 2 bases, leaving 7 bases between the germline ends. The CDR3 sequence is CASSFEDQETQYF. The CDR3 nucleotides are TGTGCCAGCAGCTTTGAGGATCAAGAGACCCAGTACTTC.

The rearrangement uses TRBV13 and TRBJ2-7; 11 bases line up with TRBD2. The CDR3 runs to 15 residues. V was clipped by 5 bases and J by 4 bases; unmatched bases: 7. Germline CDR1 PRHDT, CDR2 FYEKMQ (reference sequence). The CDR3, as DNA: TGTGCCAGCAGCAACGGGACTAGCGGCCAATACGAGCAGTACTTC. Its translation: CASSNGTSGQYEQYF.